The 6 T cell receptor beta chains given below trace back to one sample, sequenced in a study of shared clonotypes between healthy human individuals. Sequencing used immunoSEQ multiplex PCR; TCRdb keeps in-frame clones, though not all of them. This sample has 730,000 or so clones, with around 72% found just once. Sequencing input: memory CD4+ T cells sorted from blood. Subset meaning: CD45RA-negative fraction. All receptors derive from a woman in her 30s in good health.

CDR3 amino acids: CASSLDRVQTDTQYF. CDR3 coding DNA: TGTGCCAGCAGCCTGGACAGGGTCCAAACAGATACGCAGTATTTT. V usage is TRBV5-8 and J usage is TRBJ2-3, with TRBD1 matching 8 bases. The CDR3 spans 15 residues. The junction had 7 bases not matched to a gene; V was cut back by 4 bases and J by 3 bases. Germline V lookup: CDR1 SGHTS, CDR2 YDEGEE.

This sequence joins TRBV15 and TRBJ2-6; D gene unclear. The CDR3 consists of 15 residues. V lost 4 bases and J lost 0, with 7 bases in between. The germline gives CDR1 LNHNV, CDR2 YYDKDF (reference sequence). CDR3 protein: CATSIPDSGANVLTF. The CDR3 region has the DNA TGTGCCACCAGCATCCCGGACTCTGGGGCCAACGTCCTGACTTTC.

J is TRBJ1-5 and V is TRBV30, with D maybe TRBD1 (5 bases). Deletions cut 2 bases from V and 7 bases from J, with 12 bases between. Germline V lookup: CDR1 GTSNPN, CDR2 SVGIG (reference sequence). The CDR3 covers 13 residues. CDR3 DNA: TGTGCCTGGAGTCCAGGGCTCGAGCAGCCCCAGCATTTT. Translated: CAWSPGLEQPQHF.

The chain combines TRBV9 with TRBJ2-1, with 8 positions matching TRBD2. Trimming took 1 base from V and 8 from J; bases not matched to a gene: 8. The germline CDR1 and CDR2 sequences are SGDLS and YYNGEE. This CDR3 spans 15 amino acids. This CDR3 reads CASSVFPLAGDEQFF. The CDR3 DNA sequence: TGTGCCAGCAGCGTATTCCCCCTAGCGGGCGATGAGCAGTTCTTC.

This clone occurred a few times. The chain carries TRBV7-2 and TRBJ2-1, with unresolved D. From germline, CDR1 is SGHTA and CDR2 FQGNSA. CDR3 length: 13 residues. V dropped 5 bases and J dropped 5 bases, with 10 bases sitting between them. The CDR3 DNA reads TGTGCCAGCAGCCCCTACTATAACAATGAGCAGTTCTTC. Translated: CASSPYYNNEQFF.

The V and J genes are TRBV10-2 and TRBJ1-5; D is unresolved. The CDR3 consists of 15 residues. Germline CDR1 WSHSY, CDR2 SAAADI. Trimming removed 0 bases at V and 4 bases at J, with 10 bases between. CDR3 loop: CASSESDRINQPQHF. CDR3 DNA: TGCGCCAGCAGTGAGTCGGACCGAATTAATCAGCCCCAGCATTTT.